The 5 T cell receptor beta chains below were found in one sample sequenced in a study of PD-1 blockade in classical Hodgkin lymphoma. Sequencing was performed with immunoSEQ multiplex PCR; in TCRdb, only in-frame clones are kept and a portion is missing. This sample yields 20,000 to 25,000 clones, of which 75% to 90% are seen a single time; 3.1% belongs to the top ten. Described time point: cycle 4 day 1 (C4D1), after six to seven weeks of nivolumab. Autologous stem cell transplantation was followed by relapse in every patient, and brentuximab vedotin exposure varied. Purified CD4+ T cells were obtained from thawed PBMCs through magnetic negative selection. This specimen consisted of CD4+ T cells from blood, obtained before the fourth cycle of nivolumab. These receptors originate from a human donor with classical Hodgkin lymphoma.

The chain joins TRBV5-1 to TRBJ2-3; 9 bases line up with TRBD2. After removal of 6 bases from V and 5 bases from J, the junction contained 7 bases not matched to a gene. The CDR3 sequence is 14 residues long. The germline CDR1 and CDR2 sequences are SGHRS and YFSETQ. The CDR3 coding sequence is TGCGCCAGCACCCCGGGACTAGCAATAGATACGCAGTATTTT. Protein product: CASTPGLAIDTQYF.

This clone was picked up a small number of times. V and J are TRBV6-6 and TRBJ2-1; tentative D call: TRBD2 (7 bases). Germline CDR1 and CDR2: MNHNY and SVGAGI (reference sequence). The CDR3 extends over 11 amino acids. Between the trimmed V and J ends, which lost 7 bases and 11 bases, there was a span of 12 bases. CDR3 sequence reads: CASIRGAQQFF. The CDR3 nucleotides read TGTGCCAGCATCCGGGGGGCACAGCAGTTCTTC.

V is TRBV4-3 and J is TRBJ1-6; no clear D gene. Germline CDR1 and CDR2: LGHNA and YSLEER. Trimming pared 0 bases from V and 5 bases from J, leaving 14 bases between. The CDR3 covers 17 residues. CDR3 in amino acids: CASSQERVKINNSPLHF. The CDR3 DNA reads as TGCGCCAGCAGCCAAGAGAGGGTAAAGATAAATAATTCACCCCTCCACTTT.

The rearrangement links TRBV15 to TRBJ2-2, with D hard to call. Between the trimmed V and J ends, which lost 0 bases and 7 bases, there was a span of 9 bases. Germline CDR1 and CDR2: LNHNV and YYDKDF (reference sequence). CDR3 size: 14 residues. The CDR3 DNA sequence: TGTGCCACCAGCAGAGAATTTGGCAACGGGGAGCTGTTTTTT. Translation gives CATSREFGNGELFF.

This sequence joins TRBV6-5 and TRBJ1-1; 9 positions agree with TRBD1. V trimming: 2 bases; J trimming: 8 bases; junction bases outside the gene matches: 9. CDR1 MNHEY and CDR2 SVGAGI come from the germline V gene. The CDR3 consists of 15 residues. CDR3 bases: TGTGCCAGCAGTTACCATTCTTCCGGGACAGGGGAAGCTTTCTTT. This translates into CASSYHSSGTGEAFF.